This TCR beta chain originates from a study of post-analysis software for immune sequencing data. Study information: Included among the disease courses, which were recorded for the cohort, were relapsing-remitting, secondary progressive and progressive-relapsing multiple sclerosis.

Germline CDR1 reads SGHRS; CDR2 reads YFSETQ. The ends were cut back, 1 base at V and 5 bases at J, with 8 bases in the middle. The CDR3 runs 13 residues. General study results and limits: Same-batch preparations were strongly co-clustered by F measure. Multiple sclerosis patients had significantly lower normalized Chao1 diversity than controls. TRBV segments more frequent in patients than in controls numbered about five and included TRBV5-6, TRBV5-1 and TRBV20-1.

Every TCR beta cDNA library bore unique molecular identifiers. TCRdb called the PCR reads again in MiXCR, with one record for every CDR3 protein. The data show 820,000 or so distinct CDR3 sequences, roughly half seen once. The table lists this clonotype with a few counts. Its antigen is unknown. The rearrangement uses TRBV5-1 and TRBJ2-3; D possibly corresponds to TRBD2 (6 bases). This receptor was taken from a girl between 10 and 17 years old with multiple sclerosis. The sequenced material came from blood. In nucleotides, the CDR3 is TGCGCCAGCAGCTTGCAGGGAGGAGATACGCAGTATTTT. Amino acid sequence: CASSLQGGDTQYF.